A selection of T cell receptor beta chains follows, all from one sample in a study of vaccination and CD4 T cells after COVID-19. Antigens of these TCRs are unknown. TCRdb reprocessed the PCR reads via MiXCR and lists one record per CDR3 protein. The sample consists of 7,400 or so distinct CDR3 sequences, roughly three fifths of them appearing once. The sample comprised CD4+ T cells from blood, cultured in vitro. The receptor set was obtained from a human donor who had recovered from COVID-19. The CDR3 runs from the conserved cysteine through the conserved F or W. D genes are given only for firm matches. For some rows the clone size is stated as once, few or many, or as a class when expanded; others skip it.

V: TRBV2; D: NA; size: NA; J: TRBJ1-2; DNA: TGTGCCAGCAGTGAATCGGGCAGCTATGGCTACACCTTC; CDR3: CASSESGSYGYTF
V: TRBV18; D: NA; size: NA; J: TRBJ1-2; DNA: TGTGCCAGCTCACCCAGACCGAACTATGGCTACACCTTC; CDR3: CASSPRPNYGYTF
V: TRBV5-1; D: TRBD2; size: NA; J: TRBJ2-7; DNA: TGCGCCAGCAGCCCCTATCCCGGACAAGCGGGAGGGCCTGGCGAGCAGTACTTC; CDR3: CASSPYPGQAGGPGEQYF
V: TRBV7-2; D: NA; size: few; J: TRBJ2-2; DNA: TGTGCCAGCAGCTTATGGGTTCGGACCGGGGAGCTGTTTTTT; CDR3: CASSLWVRTGELFF
V: TRBV7-2; D: NA; size: NA; J: TRBJ1-2; DNA: TGTGCCAGCAGCTCCCCTTCGGCAGCGGCAAGCTATGGCTACACCTTC; CDR3: CASSSPSAAASYGYTF
V: TRBV20-1; D: NA; size: NA; J: TRBJ2-5; DNA: TGCAGTGCTAGGAACGAAGAGACCCAGTACTTC; CDR3: CSARNEETQYF
V: TRBV6-2/TRBV6-3; D: NA; size: few; J: TRBJ1-5; DNA: TGTGCCAGCAATAACGGGGGGGCTAATCAGCCCCAGCATTTT; CDR3: CASNNGGANQPQHF
V: TRBV20-1; D: NA; size: NA; J: TRBJ1-2; DNA: TGCAGTGCTACCGCAGCAGGGTATGGCTACACCTTC; CDR3: CSATAAGYGYTF
V: TRBV7-2; D: NA; size: NA; J: TRBJ2-5; DNA: TGTGCCAGCAGCGGAGGGGGAGAGACCCAGTACTTC; CDR3: CASSGGGETQYF
V: TRBV25-1; D: NA; size: NA; J: TRBJ1-1; DNA: TGTGCCAGCAGTGGAGGGACTGAGAGTACTGAAGCTTTCTTT; CDR3: CASSGGTESTEAFF
V: TRBV6-2/TRBV6-3; D: NA; size: NA; J: TRBJ1-5; DNA: TGTGCCAGCAACATGGAGGGGCTGGTGAGAAGCAATCAGCCCCAGCATTTT; CDR3: CASNMEGLVRSNQPQHF
V: TRBV12-3/TRBV12-4; D: NA; size: NA; J: TRBJ1-1; DNA: TGTGCCAGCAGGAAGACGAGGTCGCTGAACACTGAAGCTTTCTTT; CDR3: CASRKTRSLNTEAFF
V: TRBV7-8; D: TRBD1; size: NA; J: TRBJ1-1; DNA: TGTGCCAGCAGCTTAACCGGGACAGGGCCCACTGAAGCTTTCTTT; CDR3: CASSLTGTGPTEAFF
V: TRBV6-1; D: NA; size: few; J: TRBJ1-3; DNA: TGTGCCAGCACTCCCTCTTTACCGGTCGGTGGAAACACCATATATTTT; CDR3: CASTPSLPVGGNTIYF
V: TRBV28; D: TRBD1; size: few; J: TRBJ1-5; DNA: TGTGCCAGCAGGCCCGACAGGGCTAGCAATCAGCCCCAGCATTTT; CDR3: CASRPDRASNQPQHF
V: TRBV6-7; D: NA; size: NA; J: TRBJ2-2; DNA: TGTGCCACCCTTTTTGGGGAGCTGTTTTTT; CDR3: CATLFGELFF
V: TRBV20-1; D: TRBD2; size: once; J: TRBJ2-1; DNA: TGCAGTGCCCCGGGACTAGCGGGAGGGCCGTATAATGAGCAGTTCTTC; CDR3: CSAPGLAGGPYNEQFF
V: TRBV2; D: NA; size: NA; J: TRBJ2-5; DNA: TGTGCCAGCAGTGAGTTGGAGACCCAGTACTTC; CDR3: CASSELETQYF
V: TRBV27; D: TRBD1; size: NA; J: TRBJ1-1; DNA: TGTGCCAGCAGTAAGGACAGGTGGAGCGCTGAAGCTTTCTTT; CDR3: CASSKDRWSAEAFF
V: TRBV6-5; D: NA; size: NA; J: TRBJ2-1; DNA: TGTGCCAGCAGTTACATAGGTACTCGTGAGCAGTTCTTC; CDR3: CASSYIGTREQFF
V: TRBV5-1; D: NA; size: NA; J: TRBJ1-1; DNA: TGCGCCAGCAGCTTGGATGGAGGGCAAGCTTTCTTT; CDR3: CASSLDGGQAFF
V: TRBV19; D: TRBD1; size: NA; J: TRBJ1-5; DNA: TGTGCCAGTAGACGAAACAGGGGACTTAATCAGCCCCAGCATTTT; CDR3: CASRRNRGLNQPQHF
V: TRBV7-2; D: TRBD1; size: NA; J: TRBJ1-4; DNA: TGTGCCAGCAGCTTATTCTGGGACAGAGATGAAAAACTGTTTTTT; CDR3: CASSLFWDRDEKLFF
V: TRBV11-3; D: NA; size: NA; J: TRBJ2-7; DNA: TGTGCCAGCAGCTTTTTTACGACGAGCTCCTACGAGCAGTACTTC; CDR3: CASSFFTTSSYEQYF
V: TRBV2; D: NA; size: NA; J: TRBJ2-7; DNA: TGTGCCAGCAGCTTTGGAGTCTACGAGCAGTACTTC; CDR3: CASSFGVYEQYF
V: TRBV7-9; D: NA; size: NA; J: TRBJ2-2; DNA: TGTGCCAGCAGCTCGGTAATCCCGAACACCGGGGAGCTGTTTTTT; CDR3: CASSSVIPNTGELFF
V: TRBV7-9; D: NA; size: NA; J: TRBJ1-1; DNA: TGTGCCAGCAGCTGGGACGGTTACAACACTGAAGCTTTCTTT; CDR3: CASSWDGYNTEAFF
V: TRBV7-2; D: NA; size: large; J: TRBJ2-3; DNA: TGTGCCAGCAGCTCTCCGGCCTTCGCAGATACGCAGTATTTT; CDR3: CASSSPAFADTQYF